The present T cell receptor beta chain was sequenced within a study of T cell changes during pregnancy in multiple sclerosis. Germline CDR1 SGHAT, CDR2 FQNNGV. Trimming removed 5 bases at V and 3 bases at J, with 26 bases between. The CDR3 contains 19 residues. Only in-frame clones appear in the TCRdb table, and some are missing; sequencing was by immunoSEQ multiplex PCR. The sample has about 57,000 clones, 93% seen once. This clone showed up just once. J is TRBJ2-1 and V is TRBV11-2; unclear D gene. The input for sequencing was peripheral blood, taken after pregnancy. This TCR was recovered from a female donor with multiple sclerosis, enrolled in a pregnancy study. CDR3 bases: TGTGCCAGCAGCAAATTCTACGACGGCGGTGATGGTGTCTACAATGAGCAGTTCTTC. Protein product: CASSKFYDGGDGVYNEQFF.